This passage covers 12 T cell receptor beta chains from one sample sequenced in a study of cytomegalovirus exposure and HLA in healthy donors. The PCR had 60 Vbeta and 13 Jbeta primers. Generated by immunoSEQ multiplex PCR, the TCRdb table keeps only in-frame clones and is missing some. The sample lists 150,000 to 200,000 clones; roughly 79% were seen once. The sequenced material came from PBMCs. The receptors shown here come from a woman between 40 and 55 years old in good health and CMV-seronegative.

The J gene is TRBJ1-2, the V gene TRBV30; TRBD1 matches at 11 bases. V gave up 2 bases and J gave up 2 bases; unmatched junction bases: 7. Germline V gene lookup returns CDR1 GTSNPN and CDR2 SVGIG (reference sequence). The CDR3 is made up of 16 amino acids. CDR3 in amino acids: CAWSTTGTGGNYGYTF. Written as DNA, the CDR3 is TGTGCCTGGAGTACCACCGGGACAGGGGGGAACTATGGCTACACCTTC. Supplemented by reference TRBV30 and TRBJ1-2, the full variable domain reads SQTIHQWPATLVQPVGSPLSLECTVEGTSNPNLYWYRQAAGRGLQLLFYSVGIGQISSEVPQNLSASRPQDRQFILSSKKLLLSDSGFYLCAWSTTGTGGNYGYTFGSGTRLTVV.

The gene calls are TRBV28 and TRBJ1-5, with TRBD1 identical over 7 bases. Germline V gene lookup returns CDR1 MDHEN and CDR2 SYDVKM. This CDR3 region has 16 residues. Trimming at V came to 6 bases and at J to 0 bases, leaving 8 bases not matched to a gene. In DNA form, the CDR3 reads TGTGCCAGCAGGGGCTCGACAGGGAATAGCAATCAGCCCCAGCATTTT. Protein: CASRGSTGNSNQPQHF.

This clone was seen a handful of times. The V and J genes are TRBV6-1 and TRBJ2-3; tentative D call: TRBD2 (5 bases). The CDR3 covers 15 residues. V lost 5 bases and J lost 1, with 13 bases in between. Per the germline V gene, CDR1 is MNHNS and CDR2 is SASEGT. CDR3 coding DNA: TGTGCCAGCAGTATCCGGACTTCCCGCACAGATACGCAGTATTTT. Amino acids: CASSIRTSRTDTQYF.

The rearrangement uses TRBV7-9 and TRBJ2-3; 11 positions match TRBD2. The V gene's germline CDR1 is SEHNR and CDR2 FQNEAQ (reference sequence). The CDR3 contains 15 residues. Losses at the gene ends were 5 bases for V and 5 bases for J; bases not matched to a gene: 6. The CDR3 coding sequence is TGTGCCAGCAGCATACTAGCGGGAGCGAAAGATACGCAGTATTTT. This encodes CASSILAGAKDTQYF.

The V call is TRBV25-1, the J call TRBJ2-3, with 9 bases matching TRBD1. J was trimmed by 6 bases and V by 2 bases; bases with no gene match: 9. Looked up from germline, CDR1 is MGHDK and CDR2 is SYGVNS. There are 16 residues in the CDR3. The CDR3 DNA sequence: TGTGCCAGCAGTGAAATAGGACAGGGGAATGGTGATACGCAGTATTTT. It translates to CASSEIGQGNGDTQYF.

The chain employs TRBV2 and TRBJ1-2; 8 nucleotides align to TRBD1. V lost 6 bases, J lost 6 bases, and 9 bases stayed unmatched. Germline V gene sequence: CDR1 SNHLY, CDR2 FYNNEI. The CDR3 length is 14 residues. The CDR3 nucleotides read TGTGCCAGCAGAATTCAGGGGGCGACCGATGGCTACACCTTC. This translates into CASRIQGATDGYTF.

This chain joins TRBV14 and TRBJ1-1; 7 nucleotides align to TRBD1. The CDR3 loop spans 15 amino acids. Trimming took 0 bases from V and 5 from J; bases not matched to a gene: 6. Germline CDR1 and CDR2: SGHDN and FVKESK. The CDR3 loop reads CASSQDRTGFTEAFF. For the CDR3, the DNA is TGTGCCAGCAGCCAAGATAGGACAGGCTTTACTGAAGCTTTCTTT.

This chain connects TRBV5-6 to TRBJ2-2, with 9 positions matching TRBD2. After removal of 1 base from V and 2 bases from J, the junction contained 6 bases not matched to a gene. This CDR3 comprises 17 residues. The V gene's germline CDR1 is SGHDT and CDR2 YYEEEE. The CDR3 protein is CASSLYSSGDNTGELFF. The CDR3 DNA reads as TGTGCCAGCAGCTTGTATTCTAGCGGGGACAACACCGGGGAGCTGTTTTTT.

About this clone itself: Other DNA variants within this sample encode the same CDR3. J is TRBJ1-2 and V is TRBV7-9; D is unresolved. CDR3 length: 11 amino acids. CDR1 and CDR2 from the germline V gene are SEHNR and FQNEAQ (reference sequence). V lost 3 bases to trimming and J lost 4 bases, with 3 bases between them. The CDR3 DNA sequence: TGTGCCAGCAGCTTGAGCTATGGCTACACCTTC. Translated: CASSLSYGYTF. Filled out from reference TRBV7-9 and TRBJ1-2, the complete variable domain reads DTGVSQNPRHKITKRGQNVTFRCDPISEHNRLYWYRQTLGQGPEFLTYFQNEAQLEKSRLLSDRFSAERPKGSFSTLEIQRTEQGDSAMYLCASSLSYGYTFGSGTRLTVV.

This rearrangement joins TRBV5-1 to TRBJ1-1; tentative D call: TRBD1 (5 bases). The V end lost 0 bases, the J end lost 5 bases, and 17 bases lay between the germline ends. The CDR3 totals 16 residues. The V gene's germline CDR1 is SGHRS and CDR2 YFSETQ. The CDR3 here is CASSLGAGNRGTEAFF. The CDR3 DNA sequence: TGCGCCAGCAGCTTGGGGGCAGGGAATAGGGGTACTGAAGCTTTCTTT.

The table lists this clone with a few counts. The chain uses TRBV5-4 and TRBJ1-2; 8 positions match TRBD1. Germline CDR1 reads SGHNT; CDR2 reads YYREEE (reference sequence). The junction had 6 bases not matched to a gene; V was cut back by 5 bases and J by 3 bases. CDR3 size: 14 residues. CDR3 sequence reads: CASSLQGVDYGYTF. CDR3 bases: TGTGCCAGCAGTTTACAGGGGGTCGACTATGGCTACACCTTC.

The chain links TRBV6-1 to TRBJ2-1, with 9 bases identical to TRBD1. The CDR3 is 15 residues long. Trimming at V came to 4 bases and at J to 9 bases, leaving 10 bases not matched to a gene. CDR1 and CDR2 (germline): MNHNS, SASEGT. The CDR3 DNA follows: TGTGCCAGCAGTGTTACCGGGACAGGGTTTGGTGAGCAGTTCTTC. This translates into CASSVTGTGFGEQFF.